The entry that follows covers one TCR beta chain sequence. These data come from a study of blood T cell repertoires in COVID-19. Study details: Collection of acute and convalescent COVID-19 samples took place in the United States, Italy and Spain. Nucleic acid was either cDNA or gDNA, and it came from T cells, B-cell-depleted T cells, or PBMCs.

CDR1 is SNHLY, CDR2 FYNNEI, per germline. The CDR3 runs 14 residues. V gave up 6 bases and J gave up 3 bases; unmatched junction bases: 5. Clones were read by immunoSEQ multiplex PCR, and TCRdb kept only the in-frame ones, dropping some. This sample has 300,000 to 400,000 clones, with 87% found just once. The rearrangement uses TRBV2 and TRBJ1-1; 9 nucleotides match TRBD1. The source material was peripheral blood. The clonotype comes from a woman aged 60 to 75 with COVID-19, enrolled during active disease. The CDR3 nucleotides read TGTGCCAGCAGAGGACAGGGGTGGTACACTGAAGCTTTCTTT. This encodes CASRGQGWYTEAFF.